These 11 T cell receptor beta chains came from one sample sequenced in a study of shared clonotypes between healthy human individuals. TCRdb's copy holds only in-frame clones and misses some; the assay was immunoSEQ multiplex PCR. This sample yields roughly 1,500,000 clones, of which approximately 98.5% are seen a single time; around 0.38% belongs to the top ten. Source material: naive CD4+ T cells sorted from blood. The subset was: CD45RA+ positively selected. The receptor set was obtained from a man younger than 45 in good health.

This chain links TRBV5-1 with TRBJ2-7, with D possibly being TRBD1 or TRBD2 (5 bases each). The germline V gene has CDR1 SGHRS and CDR2 YFSETQ. With 7 bases removed from V and 1 base from J, the gap between germline ends came to 18 bases. The CDR3 is 15 amino acids. CDR3 nucleotide sequence: TGCGCCAGCGGGACGTCCCCAGGGAGTTCCTACGAGCAGTACTTC. It is translated as CASGTSPGSSYEQYF.

The chain carries TRBV5-1 and TRBJ2-1, with 11 positions matching TRBD2. The CDR3 is 18 residues long. The germline CDR1 and CDR2 sequences are SGHRS and YFSETQ. The V segment lost 7 bases and the J segment 0 bases; nucleotides outside the gene matches: 12. The CDR3 here is CASGGGLAAQSSYNEQFF. CDR3 nucleotide sequence: TGCGCCAGCGGTGGGGGACTAGCGGCACAGAGCTCCTACAATGAGCAGTTCTTC.

V and J are TRBV7-9 and TRBJ2-2; D gene unclear. Germline V gene data show CDR1 as SEHNR and CDR2 as FQNEAQ (reference sequence). The CDR3 runs to 14 residues. The ends were cut back, 0 bases at V and 5 bases at J, with 7 bases in the middle. CDR3 in amino acids: CASSLAWGTGELFF. CDR3 bases: TGTGCCAGCAGCTTAGCCTGGGGTACCGGGGAGCTGTTTTTT.

The V and J genes are TRBV5-6 and TRBJ2-7; 8 bases align to TRBD1. This CDR3 comprises 15 residues. Losses at the gene ends were 1 base for V and 0 bases for J; bases not matched to a gene: 3. Germline V gene sequence: CDR1 SGHDT, CDR2 YYEEEE. This CDR3 reads CASSLTGGASYEQYF. The CDR3 nucleotides read TGTGCCAGCAGCTTGACAGGGGGAGCCTCCTACGAGCAGTACTTC. The entire variable domain, with the rest obtained from reference TRBV5-6 and TRBJ2-7, is as follows: DAGVTQSPTHLIKTRGQQVTLRCSPKSGHDTVSWYQQALGQGPQFIFQYYEEEERQRGNFPDRFSGHQFPNYSSELNVNALLLGDSALYLCASSLTGGASYEQYFGPGTRLTVT.

The table lists this clone with a count of one. The V and J genes are TRBV5-4 and TRBJ2-4, with TRBD2 matching over 8 bases. V was pared by 7 bases and J by 6 bases, with 9 bases of the junction left unmatched. The CDR3 spans 14 residues. Germline values: CDR1 SGHNT, CDR2 YYREEE (reference sequence). For the CDR3, the DNA is TGTGCCAGCTCGCCGGGGGGGGCGGTAAACATTCAGTACTTC. Protein sequence: CASSPGGAVNIQYF. Drawing the rest from reference TRBV5-4 and TRBJ2-4, the complete variable domain is ETGVTQSPTHLIKTRGQQVTLRCSSQSGHNTVSWYQQALGQGPQFIFQYYREEENGRGNFPPRFSGLQFPNYSSELNVNALELDDSALYLCASSPGGAVNIQYFGAGTRLSVL.

This chain uses TRBV11-2 with TRBJ2-3, with unresolved D. The CDR3 has 17 amino acids. V gave up 1 base and J gave up 2 bases, with 16 bases separating them. CDR1 is SGHAT and CDR2 is FQNNGV in the germline V gene. CDR3 coding DNA: TGTGCCAGCAGCTTAGTTTTTCGGGCAAGTACCACAGATACGCAGTATTTT. Amino acids: CASSLVFRASTTDTQYF.

This chain joins TRBV7-3 and TRBJ2-7; D is uncertain. Germline CDR1 and CDR2: SGHTA and FQGTGA. V shed 5 bases and J shed 0 bases, with 8 bases lying between them. The CDR3 consists of 13 residues. CDR3 residues: CASSPPSSYEQYF. CDR3 in DNA: TGTGCCAGCAGCCCACCCTCCTCCTACGAGCAGTACTTC.

This chain uses TRBV7-9 with TRBJ2-5, with D perhaps matching TRBD2 (7 bases). The germline V gene has CDR1 SEHNR and CDR2 FQNEAQ (reference sequence). The V and J ends lost 2 bases and 0 bases respectively, with 16 bases between them. This CDR3 comprises 17 residues. The CDR3 reads CASSLWGGGQDQETQYF. DNA of the CDR3: TGTGCCAGCAGCTTATGGGGAGGGGGGCAAGACCAAGAGACCCAGTACTTC.

Concerning this clone itself: This specimen includes other DNA sequences encoding the same CDR3. The chain has TRBV27 and TRBJ2-7; TRBD1 matches at 12 bases. CDR1 and CDR2 from the germline V gene are MNHEY and SMNVEV (reference sequence). There are 15 residues in the CDR3. The J segment lost 4 bases and the V segment lost 3 bases, leaving 4 bases of the junction unmatched. The CDR3: CASSFRGQGAYEQYF. CDR3 coding DNA: TGTGCCAGCAGTTTCAGGGGACAGGGGGCGTACGAGCAGTACTTC.

The rearrangement links TRBV19 to TRBJ2-2; perhaps D is TRBD1 or TRBD2 (5 bases each). Germline V gene data show CDR1 as LNHDA and CDR2 as SQIVND (reference sequence). Trimming took off 1 base at V and 7 bases at J, with 13 bases between the two ends. CDR3 length equals 15 residues. In nucleotides, the CDR3 is TGTGCCAGTAGTATAGGAGGGACCCGGGGCGGGGAGCTGTTTTTT. The encoded protein is CASSIGGTRGGELFF.

This chain uses TRBV28 with TRBJ1-3, with D unresolved. The CDR3 sequence is 13 residues long. Germline-derived CDR1 and CDR2 are MDHEN and SYDVKM. Trimming took off 7 bases at V and 4 bases at J, with 11 bases between the two ends. This chain's CDR3 is CASNREGGNTIYF. Here the CDR3 DNA reads TGTGCCAGCAACCGGGAGGGAGGAAACACCATATATTTT.